This TCR beta chain was retrieved from a study of blood T cell repertoires in COVID-19. Study-level information: COVID-19 samples, acute and convalescent, were from the United States, Italy and Spain. The analysed material was cDNA or gDNA that came from T cells, B-cell-depleted T cells, or PBMCs.

Original analysis: Amplification from reference gene primers served as the basis for estimated nucleated cell counts. Method: immunoSEQ multiplex PCR; TCRdb's copy keeps in-frame clones and lacks some. The V and J calls and clone size were taken over from that table, and D and trimming were inferred from the DNA. The sample lists about 83,000 clones; around 86% were seen once. Germline V lookup: CDR1 LNHDA, CDR2 SQIVND (reference sequence). The CDR3 has 16 residues. The ends lost 2 bases at V and 7 bases at J; junction bases unmatched: 5. Only a few counts were recorded for this clone. The sequence was obtained from an older man with active or convalescent COVID-19. Material for sequencing was peripheral blood. The genes are TRBV19 and TRBJ2-2, with TRBD1 matching over 12 bases. Here the CDR3 reads CASSIRGQGAIGELFF. CDR3 DNA sequence: TGTGCCAGTAGTATACGGGGACAGGGGGCGATCGGGGAGCTGTTTTTT.